This T cell receptor beta chain was profiled in a study of technical replicates of blood from a handful of donors. Generated by immunoSEQ multiplex PCR, the TCRdb table keeps only in-frame clones and is missing some. This table holds around 70,000 clones, approximately 97% found once. Sequencing input: T cells isolated from PBMCs. The TCR was taken from a human donor in good health.

The CDR3 nucleotides are TGTGCCAGTCAGAGTCACAGAGACTCCTACGAGCAGTACTTC. It is translated as CASQSHRDSYEQYF. The J gene is TRBJ2-7, the V gene TRBV6-6; D remains unclear. Between the trimmed V and J ends, which lost 9 bases and 0 bases, there was a span of 15 bases. Germline V gene sequence: CDR1 MNHNY, CDR2 SVGAGI (reference sequence). The CDR3 consists of 14 residues.